This TCR beta chain was found in a study of blood T cell repertoires in COVID-19. Study information: Acute and convalescent COVID-19 samples came from the United States, Italy and Spain.

The authors' processing: Reference gene primers were amplified, and this amplification served to estimate nucleated cell counts. Sequencing used immunoSEQ multiplex PCR; TCRdb keeps in-frame clones, though not all of them. Clone size and V and J calls were adopted from that table, with D and trimming inferred from the DNA. Of tens of thousands of clones listed, about 80% were seen once; the top ten hold around 9.7%. This CDR3 is built from 14 residues. Germline-derived CDR1 and CDR2 are SGHRS and YFSETQ. V lost 1 base, J lost 3 bases, and 9 bases lay in between. The receptor comes from a human donor in a cohort sampled during active COVID-19. The rearrangement links TRBV5-1 to TRBJ2-3; tentative D call: TRBD1 (6 bases). The sample taken for sequencing was peripheral blood. CDR3 region: CASSLNRGTDTQYF. The CDR3 DNA follows: TGCGCCAGCAGCTTGAATAGGGGGACAGATACGCAGTATTTT.